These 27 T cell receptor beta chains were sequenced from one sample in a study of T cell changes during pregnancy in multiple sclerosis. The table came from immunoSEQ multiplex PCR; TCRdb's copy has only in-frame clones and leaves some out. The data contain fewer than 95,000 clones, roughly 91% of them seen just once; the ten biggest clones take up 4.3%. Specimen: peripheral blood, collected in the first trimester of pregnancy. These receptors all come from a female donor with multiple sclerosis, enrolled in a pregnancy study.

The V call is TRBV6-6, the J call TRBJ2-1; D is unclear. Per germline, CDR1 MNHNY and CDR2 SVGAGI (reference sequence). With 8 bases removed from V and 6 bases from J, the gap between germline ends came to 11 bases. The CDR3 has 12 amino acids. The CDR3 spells CASEAIVNEQFF. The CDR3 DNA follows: TGTGCCAGCGAGGCTATTGTCAATGAGCAGTTCTTC.

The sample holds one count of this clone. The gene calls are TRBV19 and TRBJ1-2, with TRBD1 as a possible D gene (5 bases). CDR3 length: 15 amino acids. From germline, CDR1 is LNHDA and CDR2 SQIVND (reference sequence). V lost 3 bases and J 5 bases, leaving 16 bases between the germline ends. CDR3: CASSILGAGLYGYTF. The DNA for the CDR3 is TGTGCCAGTAGTATTCTGGGTGCAGGGTTGTATGGCTACACCTTC.

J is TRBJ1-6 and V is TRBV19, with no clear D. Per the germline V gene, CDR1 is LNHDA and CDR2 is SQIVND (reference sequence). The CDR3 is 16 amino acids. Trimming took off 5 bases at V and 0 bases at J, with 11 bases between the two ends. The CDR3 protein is CASSETPSSYNSPLHF. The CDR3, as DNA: TGTGCCAGTAGTGAGACACCCAGCTCCTATAATTCACCCCTCCACTTT.

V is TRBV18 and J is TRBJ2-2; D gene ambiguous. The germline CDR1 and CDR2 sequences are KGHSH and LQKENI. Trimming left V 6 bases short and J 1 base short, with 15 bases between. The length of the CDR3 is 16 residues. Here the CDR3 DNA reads TGTGCCAGCTCCCGGAGCTCCGGAATGAACACCGGGGAGCTGTTTTTT. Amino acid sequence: CASSRSSGMNTGELFF.

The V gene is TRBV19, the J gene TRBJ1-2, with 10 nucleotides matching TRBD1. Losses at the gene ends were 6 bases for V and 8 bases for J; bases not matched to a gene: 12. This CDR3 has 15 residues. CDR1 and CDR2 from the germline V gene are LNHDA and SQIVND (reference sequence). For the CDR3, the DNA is TGTGCCAGTAGCAACCCCGGGACAGGGGTAGTCGGCTACACCTTC. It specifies CASSNPGTGVVGYTF.

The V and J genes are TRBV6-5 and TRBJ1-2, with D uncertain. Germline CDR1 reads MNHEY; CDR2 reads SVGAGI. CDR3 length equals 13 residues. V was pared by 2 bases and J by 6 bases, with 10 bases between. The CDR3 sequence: CASSYGSADGYTF. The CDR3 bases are TGTGCCAGCAGTTACGGGAGCGCGGATGGCTACACCTTC.

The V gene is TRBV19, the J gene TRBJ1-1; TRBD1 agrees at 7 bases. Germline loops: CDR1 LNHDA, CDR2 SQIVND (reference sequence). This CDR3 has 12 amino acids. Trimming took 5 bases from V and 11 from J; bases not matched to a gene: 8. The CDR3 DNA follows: TGTGCCAGTAGTCTACAGGGGTTTCGGGCTTTCTTT. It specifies CASSLQGFRAFF. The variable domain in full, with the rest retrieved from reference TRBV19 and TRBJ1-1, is DGGITQSPKYLFRKEGQNVTLSCEQNLNHDAMYWYRQDPGQGLRLIYYSQIVNDFQKGDIAEGYSVSREKKESFPLTVTSAQKNPTAFYLCASSLQGFRAFFGQGTRLTVV.

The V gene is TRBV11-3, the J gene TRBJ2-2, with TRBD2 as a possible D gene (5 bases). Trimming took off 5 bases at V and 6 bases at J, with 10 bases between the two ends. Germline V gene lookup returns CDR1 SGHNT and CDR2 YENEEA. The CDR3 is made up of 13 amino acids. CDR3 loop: CASSDDYSGELFF. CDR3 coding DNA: TGTGCCAGCAGCGACGACTATTCCGGGGAGCTGTTTTTT.

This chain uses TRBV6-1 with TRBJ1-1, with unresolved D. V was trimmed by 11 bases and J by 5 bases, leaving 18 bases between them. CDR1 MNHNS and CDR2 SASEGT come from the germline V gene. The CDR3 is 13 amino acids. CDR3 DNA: TGTGCCGTAAAAGAGGTGGCGAGTACTGAAGCTTTCTTT. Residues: CAVKEVASTEAFF.

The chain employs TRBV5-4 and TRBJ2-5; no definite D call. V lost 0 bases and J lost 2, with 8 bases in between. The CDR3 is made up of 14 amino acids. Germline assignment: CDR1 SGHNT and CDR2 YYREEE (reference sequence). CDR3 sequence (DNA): TGTGCCAGCAGCTTGGTTGGCCAACAAGAGACCCAGTACTTC. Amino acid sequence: CASSLVGQQETQYF.

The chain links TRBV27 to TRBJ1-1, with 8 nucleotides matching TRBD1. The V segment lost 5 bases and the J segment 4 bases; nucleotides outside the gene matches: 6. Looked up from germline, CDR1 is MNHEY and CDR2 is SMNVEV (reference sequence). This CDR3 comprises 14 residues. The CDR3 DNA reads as TGTGCCAGCAGTCTCCAGGGGGCGGTCACTGAAGCTTTCTTT. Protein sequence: CASSLQGAVTEAFF.

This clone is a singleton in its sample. CDR3 residues: CSGRGVFTDTQYF. CDR3 coding DNA: TGCAGCGGCCGGGGGGTTTTCACAGATACGCAGTATTTT. This rearrangement joins TRBV29-1 to TRBJ2-3; the match to TRBD2 covers 7 bases. The CDR3 contains 13 residues. The trim removed 7 bases at V and 2 bases at J, leaving 6 bases unmatched. Looked up from germline, CDR1 is SQVTM and CDR2 is ANQGSEA.

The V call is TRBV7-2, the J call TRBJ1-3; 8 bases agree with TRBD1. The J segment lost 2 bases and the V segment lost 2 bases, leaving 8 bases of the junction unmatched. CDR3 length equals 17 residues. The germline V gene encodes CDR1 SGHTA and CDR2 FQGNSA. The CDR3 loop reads CASSLSPAGQAGNTIYF. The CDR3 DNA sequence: TGTGCCAGCAGCTTATCACCGGCGGGACAGGCTGGAAACACCATATATTTT.

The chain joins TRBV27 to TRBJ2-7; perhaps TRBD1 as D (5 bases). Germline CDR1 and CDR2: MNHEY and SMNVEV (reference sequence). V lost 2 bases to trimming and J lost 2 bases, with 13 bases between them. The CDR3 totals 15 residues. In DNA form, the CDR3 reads TGTGCCAGCAGTTTAGGTAGGGGATTACCCTACGAGCAGTACTTC. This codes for CASSLGRGLPYEQYF.

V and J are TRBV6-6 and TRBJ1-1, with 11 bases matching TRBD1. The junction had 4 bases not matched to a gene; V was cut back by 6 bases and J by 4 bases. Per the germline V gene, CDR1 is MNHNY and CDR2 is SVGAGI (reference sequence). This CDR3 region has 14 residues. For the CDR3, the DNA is TGTGCCAGCAGGGACAGGGGGCCCATCACTGAAGCTTTCTTT. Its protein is CASRDRGPITEAFF.

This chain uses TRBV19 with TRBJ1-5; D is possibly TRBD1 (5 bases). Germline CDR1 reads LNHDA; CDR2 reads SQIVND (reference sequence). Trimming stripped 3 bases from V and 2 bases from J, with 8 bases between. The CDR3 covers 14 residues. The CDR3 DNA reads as TGTGCCAGTAGTATTCCAGGGCGCAATCAGCCCCAGCATTTT. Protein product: CASSIPGRNQPQHF.

The CDR3 protein is CASSPLTGELFF. The CDR3 DNA follows: TGTGCCAGCAGCCCCCTGACCGGGGAGCTGTTTTTT. The chain combines TRBV9 with TRBJ2-2, with unresolved D. The germline V and J ends were trimmed by 4 bases and 5 bases, with 6 bases remaining between them. The germline V gene has CDR1 SGDLS and CDR2 YYNGEE. CDR3 size: 12 residues. Combining the CDR3 with reference TRBV9 and TRBJ2-2 gives the whole variable domain DSGVTQTPKHLITATGQRVTLRCSPRSGDLSVYWYQQSLDQGLQFLIQYYNGEERAKGNILERFSAQQFPDLHSELNLSSLELGDSALYFCASSPLTGELFFGEGSRLTVL.

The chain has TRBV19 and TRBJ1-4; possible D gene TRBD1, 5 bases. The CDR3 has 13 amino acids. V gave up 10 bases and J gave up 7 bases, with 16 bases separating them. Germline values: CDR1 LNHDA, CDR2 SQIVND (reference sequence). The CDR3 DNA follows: TGTGCCACAGCACCCGGGGGGATTGAAAAACTGTTTTTT. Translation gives CATAPGGIEKLFF.

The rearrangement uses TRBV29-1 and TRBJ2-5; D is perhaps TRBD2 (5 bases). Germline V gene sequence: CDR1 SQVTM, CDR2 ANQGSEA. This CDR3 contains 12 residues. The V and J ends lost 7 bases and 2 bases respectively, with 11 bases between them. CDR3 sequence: CSAWGVQETQYF. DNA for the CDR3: TGCAGCGCATGGGGAGTACAAGAGACCCAGTACTTC. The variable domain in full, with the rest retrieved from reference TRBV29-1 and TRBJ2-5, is SAVISQKPSRDICQRGTSLTIQCQVDSQVTMMFWYRQQPGQSLTLIATANQGSEATYESGFVIDKFPISRPNLTFSTLTVSNMSPEDSSIYLCSAWGVQETQYFGPGTRLLVL.

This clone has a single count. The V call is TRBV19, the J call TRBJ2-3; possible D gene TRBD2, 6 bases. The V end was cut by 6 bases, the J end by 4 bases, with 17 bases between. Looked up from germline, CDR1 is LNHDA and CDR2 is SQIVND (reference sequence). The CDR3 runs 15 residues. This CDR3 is CASSLGGNPPDTQYF. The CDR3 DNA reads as TGTGCCAGTAGCCTCGGCGGGAATCCCCCAGATACGCAGTATTTT.

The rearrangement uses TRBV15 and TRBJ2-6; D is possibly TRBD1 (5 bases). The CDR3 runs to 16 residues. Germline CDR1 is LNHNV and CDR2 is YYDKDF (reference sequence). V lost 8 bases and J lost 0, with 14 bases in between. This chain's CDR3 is CATDRTKNSGANVLTF. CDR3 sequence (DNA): TGTGCCACCGACAGAACCAAAAACTCTGGGGCCAACGTCCTGACTTTC.

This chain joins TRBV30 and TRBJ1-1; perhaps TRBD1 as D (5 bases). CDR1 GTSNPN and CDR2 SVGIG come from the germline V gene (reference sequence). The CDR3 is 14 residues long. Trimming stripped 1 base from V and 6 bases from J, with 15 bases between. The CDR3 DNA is TGTGCCTGGAGTGCCCAGGCAGGGAGGCCTGAAGCTTTCTTT. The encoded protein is CAWSAQAGRPEAFF.

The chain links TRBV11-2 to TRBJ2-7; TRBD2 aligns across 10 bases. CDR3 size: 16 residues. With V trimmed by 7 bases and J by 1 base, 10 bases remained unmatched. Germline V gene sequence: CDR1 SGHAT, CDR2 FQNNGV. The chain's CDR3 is CASKTSASGGSYEQYF. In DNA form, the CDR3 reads TGTGCCAGCAAGACCTCGGCTAGCGGGGGATCCTACGAGCAGTACTTC.

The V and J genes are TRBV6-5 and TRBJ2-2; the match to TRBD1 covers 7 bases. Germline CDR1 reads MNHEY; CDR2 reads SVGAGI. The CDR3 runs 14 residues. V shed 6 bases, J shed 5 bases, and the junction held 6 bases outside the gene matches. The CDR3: CASRPTGRTGELFF. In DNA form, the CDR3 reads TGTGCCAGCAGGCCGACAGGGCGGACCGGGGAGCTGTTTTTT.

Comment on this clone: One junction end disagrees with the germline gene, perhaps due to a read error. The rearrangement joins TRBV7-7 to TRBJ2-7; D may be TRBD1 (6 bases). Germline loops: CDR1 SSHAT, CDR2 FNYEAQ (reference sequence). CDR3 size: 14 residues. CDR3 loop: CASSPRTGYHEQYF. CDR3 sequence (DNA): TGTGCTAGCAGCCCCCGCACAGGGTACCACGAGCAGTACTTC.

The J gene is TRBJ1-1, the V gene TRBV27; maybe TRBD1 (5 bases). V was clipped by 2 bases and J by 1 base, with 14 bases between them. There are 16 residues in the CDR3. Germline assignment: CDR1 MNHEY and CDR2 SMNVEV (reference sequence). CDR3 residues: CASSLDGLRGNTEAFF. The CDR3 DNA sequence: TGTGCCAGCAGTTTAGATGGGCTTAGGGGGAACACTGAAGCTTTCTTT.

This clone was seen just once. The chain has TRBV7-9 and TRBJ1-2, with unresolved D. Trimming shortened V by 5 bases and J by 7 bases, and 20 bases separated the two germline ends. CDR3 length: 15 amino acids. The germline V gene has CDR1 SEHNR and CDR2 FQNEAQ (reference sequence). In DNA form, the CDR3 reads TGTGCCAGCAGCCAGCTTATTCGGCGGTCTGGTGGCTACACCTTC. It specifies CASSQLIRRSGGYTF.